This entry lists 32 T cell receptor beta chains sequenced from one sample in a study of a mutant IDH1 vaccine in newly diagnosed glioma. Libraries were prepared by immunoSEQ multiplex PCR; TCRdb keeps only in-frame clonotypes and omits some of them. The data contain about 25,000 clones, roughly 77% of them singletons. These TCRs' antigens remain unknown. The time point denotes: week 5, during vaccination. Doses of 300 ug of mutant IDH1 20-mer peptide were given with topical imiquimod. Here the sequenced sample was PBMCs, taken from a glioma patient whose treatment included an IDH1 peptide vaccine. These receptors were collected from a man aged 40-49 years with glioma.

The V and J genes are TRBV5-8 and TRBJ2-3, with 10 nucleotides matching TRBD2. Germline assignment: CDR1 SGHTS and CDR2 YDEGEE. Unmatched junction bases numbered 2, after V lost 4 bases and J lost 3 bases. The CDR3 spans 14 residues. The CDR3 nucleotides read TGTGCCAGCAGCAGCGGGAGGGGAACAGATACGCAGTATTTT. The encoded protein is CASSSGRGTDTQYF.

V and J are TRBV7-9 and TRBJ2-7, with a possible D match to TRBD2 (6 bases). Germline loops: CDR1 SEHNR, CDR2 FQNEAQ (reference sequence). The V gene lost 2 bases and the J gene lost 3 bases, with 14 bases spanning the gap. This CDR3 contains 15 residues. The CDR3 reads CASSLSGEVSYEQYF. For the CDR3, the DNA is TGTGCCAGCAGCTTAAGTGGGGAGGTGAGCTACGAGCAGTACTTC.

This clone is medium-sized in the sample. The chain recombines TRBV30 with TRBJ1-1; weak D call: TRBD1 (6 bases). The CDR3 runs 11 residues. Germline CDR1 is GTSNPN and CDR2 is SVGIG (reference sequence). V dropped 6 bases and J dropped 3 bases, with 8 bases sitting between them. The CDR3 nucleotides read TGTGCCTGCGACAGGTACACTGAAGCTTTCTTT. Its translation: CACDRYTEAFF.

The rearrangement uses TRBV6-5 and TRBJ1-4, with TRBD1 matching over 10 bases. CDR1 MNHEY and CDR2 SVGAGI come from the germline V gene. The CDR3 extends over 15 amino acids. With V trimmed by 6 bases and J by 7 bases, 8 bases remained unmatched. CDR3 amino acids: CASRNPGQGTEKLFF. The CDR3 nucleotides read TGTGCCAGCAGAAATCCGGGACAGGGGACTGAAAAACTGTTTTTT.

The V call is TRBV5-4, the J call TRBJ1-4, with D perhaps matching TRBD1 (6 bases). The CDR3 contains 15 residues. From germline, CDR1 is SGHNT and CDR2 YYREEE (reference sequence). Trimming removed 0 bases from V and 5 bases from J, with 11 bases in between. The CDR3 is CASSLDQGLNEKLFF. In DNA, the CDR3 is TGTGCCAGCAGCTTGGATCAGGGGTTGAATGAAAAACTGTTTTTT.

V gene TRBV25-1 combines with J gene TRBJ2-7; no definite D call. This CDR3 has 12 amino acids. CDR1 and CDR2 from the germline V gene are MGHDK and SYGVNS. V dropped 6 bases and J dropped 2 bases, with 8 bases sitting between them. In DNA form, the CDR3 reads TGTGCCAGCAGAGCAGCTACCTACGAGCAGTACTTC. This encodes CASRAATYEQYF.

This rearrangement joins TRBV16 to TRBJ1-2; tentatively, D is TRBD1 (5 bases). This CDR3 contains 15 residues. V lost 2 bases and J 3 bases, leaving 13 bases between the germline ends. Germline V lookup: CDR1 KGHSY, CDR2 FQNENV. The CDR3 here is CASSQSGARDYGYTF. The CDR3 DNA sequence: TGTGCCAGCAGCCAAAGCGGGGCGAGGGACTATGGCTACACCTTC.

The genes are TRBV27 and TRBJ2-5; D is uncertain. Germline V gene sequence: CDR1 MNHEY, CDR2 SMNVEV (reference sequence). The V gene lost 6 bases and the J gene lost 0 bases, with 8 bases spanning the gap. The CDR3 contains 13 residues. The CDR3 DNA sequence: TGTGCCAGCAGGCTGGGGTACCAAGAGACCCAGTACTTC. It translates to CASRLGYQETQYF.

The chain uses TRBV5-1 and TRBJ1-2, with TRBD1 matching 10 bases. The CDR3 covers 15 residues. The germline gives CDR1 SGHRS, CDR2 YFSETQ. The trim removed 0 bases at V and 6 bases at J, leaving 5 bases unmatched. CDR3 amino acids: CASSLETGGVDGYTF. The CDR3 bases are TGCGCCAGCAGCTTGGAGACAGGGGGCGTCGATGGCTACACCTTC. Combining the CDR3 with reference TRBV5-1 and TRBJ1-2 gives the whole variable domain KAGVTQTPRYLIKTRGQQVTLSCSPISGHRSVSWYQQTPGQGLQFLFEYFSETQRNKGNFPGRFSGRQFSNSRSEMNVSTLELGDSALYLCASSLETGGVDGYTFGSGTRLTVV.

The chain recombines TRBV15 with TRBJ2-7; 7 bases fit TRBD1. Trimming took 0 bases from V and 4 from J; bases not matched to a gene: 6. The CDR3 has 15 residues. Germline V gene lookup returns CDR1 LNHNV and CDR2 YYDKDF (reference sequence). The CDR3 sequence: CATSRDAARGYEQYF. In nucleotides, the CDR3 is TGTGCCACCAGCAGAGATGCGGCCAGGGGGTACGAGCAGTACTTC.

The J gene is TRBJ1-3, the V gene TRBV18; D remains unclear. The CDR3 is 13 residues long. The V end was cut by 4 bases, the J end by 8 bases, with 12 bases between. Per the germline V gene, CDR1 is KGHSH and CDR2 is LQKENI. CDR3 amino acids: CASSQISKDTIYF. The CDR3 nucleotides read TGTGCCAGCTCACAAATATCCAAGGACACCATATATTTT. Combining the CDR3 with reference TRBV18 and TRBJ1-3 gives the whole variable domain NAGVMQNPRHLVRRRGQEARLRCSPMKGHSHVYWYRQLPEEGLKFMVYLQKENIIDESGMPKERFSAEFPKEGPSILRIQQVVRGDSAAYFCASSQISKDTIYFGEGSWLTVV.

The chain recombines TRBV6-5 with TRBJ2-3; possibly TRBD2 for D (6 bases). Germline CDR1 reads MNHEY; CDR2 reads SVGAGI. V was shortened by 4 bases and J by 6 bases, with 17 bases between the two germline ends. This CDR3 is 15 amino acids long. CDR3 residues: CASSSGLPAVDTQYF. CDR3 DNA: TGTGCCAGCAGTTCGGGACTCCCCGCCGTCGATACGCAGTATTTT.

The gene calls are TRBV10-3 and TRBJ2-7, with TRBD1 matching over 7 bases. The CDR3 totals 13 residues. In germline, CDR1 is ENHRY, CDR2 SYGVKD. Losses at the gene ends were 5 bases for V and 0 bases for J; bases not matched to a gene: 1. The CDR3 loop reads CAISQGDSYEQYV. DNA of the CDR3: TGTGCCATCAGTCAGGGGGACTCCTACGAGCAGTACGTC.

This clone showed up just once. V and J are TRBV7-2 and TRBJ1-2, with TRBD1 as a possible D gene (5 bases). CDR1 and CDR2 from the germline V gene are SGHTA and FQGNSA. This CDR3 comprises 15 residues. Trimming stripped 3 bases from V and 7 bases from J, with 18 bases between. CDR3 amino acids: CASSLFWQGERGYTF. The CDR3 nucleotides are TGTGCCAGCAGCTTGTTCTGGCAGGGAGAACGTGGCTACACCTTC.

This chain joins TRBV5-4 and TRBJ2-7; D unresolved. Germline lookup yields CDR1 SGHNT and CDR2 YYREEE (reference sequence). V shed 1 base and J shed 5 bases, with 7 bases lying between them. CDR3 size: 12 residues. The CDR3 spells CASSLHGDEQYF. In nucleotides, the CDR3 is TGTGCCAGCAGCTTGCACGGCGACGAGCAGTACTTC. The whole variable domain, filled in from reference TRBV5-4 and TRBJ2-7, reads ETGVTQSPTHLIKTRGQQVTLRCSSQSGHNTVSWYQQALGQGPQFIFQYYREEENGRGNFPPRFSGLQFPNYSSELNVNALELDDSALYLCASSLHGDEQYFGPGTRLTVT.

The chain couples TRBV27 to TRBJ2-3; 7 nucleotides agree with TRBD2. Germline CDR1 reads MNHEY; CDR2 reads SMNVEV (reference sequence). The CDR3 extends over 16 amino acids. V gave up 2 bases and J gave up 4 bases; unmatched junction bases: 9. This CDR3 reads CASSLESGATPDTQYF. The CDR3 region has the DNA TGTGCCAGCAGTTTAGAGAGCGGGGCTACCCCAGATACGCAGTATTTT.

This sequence joins TRBV6-5 and TRBJ1-2, with TRBD1 matching over 11 bases. This CDR3 has 15 amino acids. With 6 bases clipped from V and 4 bases from J, the junction kept 7 bases outside the gene matches. Germline CDR1 reads MNHEY; CDR2 reads SVGAGI. The CDR3 spells CASRSGQGEIYGYTF. For the CDR3, the DNA is TGTGCCAGCAGGTCGGGACAGGGGGAAATCTATGGCTACACCTTC.

The rearrangement joins TRBV10-2 to TRBJ2-7; a weak D match, TRBD1 (5 bases). CDR1 and CDR2 from the germline V gene are WSHSY and SAAADI. With 2 bases removed from V and 5 bases from J, the gap between germline ends came to 16 bases. CDR3 length: 15 residues. As DNA, the CDR3 is TGCGCCAGCAGTGAGAGGGTAGGGGCCCTCAACGAGCAGTACTTC. As protein: CASSERVGALNEQYF.

The chain couples TRBV6-1 to TRBJ1-1; no clear D gene. This CDR3 has 15 amino acids. Trimming took 4 bases from V and 1 from J, leaving 13 bases between them. The germline CDR1 and CDR2 sequences are MNHNS and SASEGT. CDR3 bases: TGTGCCAGCAGTGGTCTGGTCGCAACGAACACTGAAGCTTTCTTT. Translating it yields CASSGLVATNTEAFF.

CDR3 coding DNA: TGCGCCAGCAGTATGGACTCGCGTACTGAAGCTTTCTTT. This gives the protein CASSMDSRTEAFF. J is TRBJ1-1 and V is TRBV10-2; D gene ambiguous. The ends were cut back, 5 bases at V and 5 bases at J, with 12 bases in the middle. Germline CDR1 reads WSHSY; CDR2 reads SAAADI. The CDR3 loop spans 13 amino acids.

The J gene is TRBJ2-1, the V gene TRBV15; weak D call: TRBD1 (6 bases). Trimming cost V 5 bases and J 6 bases, with 17 bases left between them. The CDR3 has 15 amino acids. Germline CDR1 is LNHNV and CDR2 is YYDKDF (reference sequence). CDR3: CATSGLVMGANEQFF. The CDR3 DNA follows: TGTGCCACCAGCGGCCTTGTTATGGGGGCCAATGAGCAGTTCTTC.

This clone was recorded once. This chain connects TRBV28 to TRBJ1-6; 8 bases line up with TRBD1. There are 14 residues in the CDR3. V shed 2 bases, J shed 7 bases, and the junction held 1 base outside the gene matches. CDR1 is MDHEN, CDR2 SYDVKM, per germline. CDR3 in amino acids: CASSLRTGNSPLHF. Written as DNA, the CDR3 is TGTGCCAGCAGTTTAAGGACAGGGAATTCACCCCTCCACTTT.

In this sample, this clone turned up a few times. The chain recombines TRBV7-2 with TRBJ2-1; TRBD2 matches at 7 bases. The CDR3 spans 15 residues. Looked up from germline, CDR1 is SGHTA and CDR2 is FQGNSA. V gave up 2 bases and J gave up 8 bases; unmatched junction bases: 9. CDR3 region: CASSLTSAFYDEQFF. CDR3 coding DNA: TGTGCCAGCAGCTTAACTAGCGCTTTTTACGATGAGCAGTTCTTC.

The rearrangement joins TRBV2 to TRBJ2-5; 8 bases align to TRBD2. V gave up 2 bases and J gave up 7 bases; unmatched junction bases: 3. This CDR3 has 13 residues. CDR1 is SNHLY, CDR2 FYNNEI, per germline. The CDR3 bases are TGTGCCAGCAGTGAACTAAGCGGGGGGACCCAGTACTTC. This gives the protein CASSELSGGTQYF.

The chain joins TRBV10-2 to TRBJ1-1; possible D gene TRBD1, 5 bases. Per germline, CDR1 WSHSY and CDR2 SAAADI. Deletions cut 6 bases from V and 4 bases from J, with 15 bases between. The CDR3 spans 14 residues. This chain's CDR3 is CASRGPGGSTEAFF. In nucleotides, the CDR3 is TGCGCCAGCAGGGGCCCGGGGGGAAGCACTGAAGCTTTCTTT.

This sequence joins TRBV4-1 and TRBJ2-6, with 12 bases fitting TRBD2. V lost 5 bases and J lost 4; bases outside the gene matches: 6. The CDR3 is 17 amino acids. The germline V gene has CDR1 MGHRA and CDR2 YSYEKL. The chain's CDR3 is CASSARTSGAGANVLTF. The CDR3 DNA sequence: TGCGCCAGCAGCGCCCGGACTAGCGGGGCGGGGGCCAACGTCCTGACTTTC.

This clone came up a few times. The sample has other DNA sequences that encode this CDR3 too. The chain recombines TRBV6-5 with TRBJ1-2, with D hard to call. V was cut by 4 bases and J by 0 bases, with 3 bases left in between. The CDR3 is 12 amino acids. Germline-derived CDR1 and CDR2 are MNHEY and SVGAGI. CDR3: CASSSPNYGYTF. CDR3 nucleotide sequence: TGTGCCAGCAGTTCGCCTAACTATGGCTACACCTTC.

DNA of the CDR3: TGTGCCAGTAGTCCGAGGGGCTCGGGAGGCCAAAGAGAGACCCAGTACTTC. Translated: CASSPRGSGGQRETQYF. This rearrangement joins TRBV19 to TRBJ2-5; 7 nucleotides agree with TRBD2. Looked up from germline, CDR1 is LNHDA and CDR2 is SQIVND (reference sequence). J was trimmed by 4 bases and V by 5 bases; bases with no gene match: 16. This CDR3 spans 17 amino acids.

The chain carries TRBV18 and TRBJ2-7; TRBD2 agrees at 9 bases. Unmatched junction bases numbered 9, after V lost 5 bases and J lost 7 bases. Germline V CDR1 and CDR2: KGHSH, LQKENI. CDR3 length: 14 amino acids. The CDR3 spells CASSELAGHREQYF. DNA of the CDR3: TGTGCCAGCTCAGAGCTAGCGGGGCATCGGGAGCAGTACTTC.

The V and J genes are TRBV5-1 and TRBJ2-1; D unclear. Germline CDR1 reads SGHRS; CDR2 reads YFSETQ. Trimming took 0 bases from V and 5 from J, leaving 6 bases between them. The CDR3 runs 13 residues. CDR3 in DNA: TGCGCCAGCAGCTTGGGGCTCGACAATGAGCAGTTCTTC. Its translation is CASSLGLDNEQFF.

The chain employs TRBV7-2 and TRBJ2-4; TRBD1 matches at 8 bases. Germline assignment: CDR1 SGHTA and CDR2 FQGNSA. The length of the CDR3 is 17 residues. J lost 3 bases, V lost 5 bases, and 12 bases had no gene match. Here the CDR3 DNA reads TGTGCCAGCAGCCCACCAACCGGGACAGGCAGCAAAAACATTCAGTACTTC. This sequence encodes CASSPPTGTGSKNIQYF.

This clone has just a few counts. The chain has TRBV5-6 and TRBJ1-3; 9 nucleotides line up with TRBD1. In germline, CDR1 is SGHDT, CDR2 YYEEEE. The CDR3 has 16 residues. Trimming at V came to 0 bases and at J to 4 bases, leaving 5 bases not matched to a gene. This chain's CDR3 is CASSLAGTGYGNTIYF. CDR3 coding DNA: TGTGCCAGCAGCTTGGCCGGGACAGGGTACGGAAACACCATATATTTT.